This record concerns one T cell receptor beta chain sequence. The antigen is unknown. Clones were sequenced by immunoSEQ multiplex PCR, and TCRdb holds only the in-frame ones, with some missing. The sample contains 20,000 to 30,000 clones, around three quarters of which appear only once. Germline CDR1 is SGHAT and CDR2 is FQNNGV. The CDR3 has 13 amino acids. V was trimmed by 4 bases and J by 2 bases, leaving 8 bases between them. Antigen-specific CD4+ T cells expanded by the ViraFEST assay with viral peptide pools were then sequenced. Culture lasted around eleven days before CD4+ T cell isolation. Vaccine recipients lacked prior SARS-CoV-2 infection and had negative nucleocapsid antibodies. Wells each received 1.5 million to 2.5 million PBMC, cultured with around 9.3 IU/ml IL-2 and about 10 ug/ml peptides. In the cultures, half the medium was exchanged for IL-2 medium on days 3 and 7. This sample stems from a study of vaccination effects on CD4 cells after COVID-19. For the study at large: Participants received two doses of either the BNT162b2 or mRNA-1273 vaccine. Overall study results and limits: Pronounced clonal contraction occurred in clones induced by infection and by vaccine late after vaccination.

J is TRBJ1-2 and V is TRBV11-2; a weak D match, TRBD1 (6 bases). The receptor comes from a human donor who received a COVID-19 vaccine. Specimen: CD4+ T cells from PBMCs cultured with HCoV-NL63 spike peptides, collected before COVID-19 vaccination. The CDR3 DNA sequence: TGTGCCAGCAGCTCGGACAGAAACTATGGCTACACCTTC. It is translated as CASSSDRNYGYTF.